This T cell receptor beta chain was retrieved from a study of blood T cells in healthy people across ages. Primers used in a second PCR of roughly 7 to 12 cycles were a sample-barcoded 5' primer and a J-beta primer mix. Each CDR3 protein is one row after TCRdb ran MiXCR on the 5' RACE reads. The table lists roughly 1,300,000 distinct CDR3 sequences, approximately 59% of them singletons, with about 6.7% in the top ten. The CDR3 contains 16 residues. The germline V and J ends were trimmed by 0 bases and 4 bases, with 16 bases remaining between them. Germline values: CDR1 SGHTA, CDR2 FQGNSA. Sequencing was performed on blood. The chain recombines TRBV7-2 with TRBJ2-7, with D possibly being TRBD1 (6 bases). The TCR was taken from a man between 18 and 35 years old in good health. CDR3 region: CASSLAPSGAGYEQYF. CDR3 nucleotides: TGTGCCAGCAGCTTAGCGCCGTCAGGGGCGGGTTACGAGCAGTACTTC.